A selection of T cell receptor beta chains follows, all from one sample in a study of vaccination and CD4 T cells after COVID-19. TCRdb processed the PCR reads anew with MiXCR; each CDR3 protein has one entry. Here the sample spans roughly 17,000 distinct CDR3 sequences, roughly half being singletons. Antigens for these TCRs are unknown. The sequenced sample consisted of CD4+ T cells from blood, cultured in vitro. The receptors were sampled from a human donor who had recovered from COVID-19. Each CDR3 is given with its conserved first and last residue. A D gene is named only where the DNA matches it firmly. Clone size is stated in some rows and not others, as once, few, many or a class when expanded.

CASRTTLARAPYNEQFF	TGTGCCAGCAGGACAACCCTAGCGCGGGCGCCCTACAATGAGCAGTTCTTC	-	TRBV7-2	TRBJ2-1	-
CAISERTGEAFF	TGTGCCATCAGTGAGAGGACAGGCGAAGCTTTCTTT	-	TRBV10-3	TRBJ1-1	TRBD1
CASSGVTTTGELFF	TGTGCCAGCAGCGGGGTGACAACCACCGGGGAGCTGTTTTTT	-	TRBV5-4	TRBJ2-2	-
CASSLSRTEAFF	TGTGCCAGCAGTTTATCAAGGACTGAAGCTTTCTTT	-	TRBV12-3/TRBV12-4	TRBJ1-1	-
CSVARNTEAFF	TGCAGCGTTGCAAGGAACACTGAAGCTTTCTTT	-	TRBV29-1	TRBJ1-1	-
CASTPRGGQPQHF	TGTGCCAGCACCCCCAGGGGGGGGCAGCCCCAGCATTTT	-	TRBV6-2/TRBV6-3	TRBJ1-5	TRBD1
CASSLNPWGSYNEQFF	TGTGCCAGTAGTCTTAACCCCTGGGGCTCCTACAATGAGCAGTTCTTC	-	TRBV19	TRBJ2-1	-
CASSKADRPHYNSPLHF	TGTGCCAGCAGCAAAGCGGACAGACCTCACTATAATTCACCCCTCCACTTT	-	TRBV21-1	TRBJ1-6	-
CASSPGYSLPQSSYEQYF	TGTGCCAGCTCACCAGGTTATTCTTTACCTCAGAGCTCCTACGAGCAGTACTTC	-	TRBV18	TRBJ2-7	-
CATSRGGTDTQYF	TGTGCCACCAGCAGGGGGGGAACAGATACGCAGTATTTT	-	TRBV15	TRBJ2-3	-
CASSQDPGGENSPLHF	TGTGCCAGCAGCCAAGACCCAGGGGGCGAAAATTCACCCCTCCACTTT	-	TRBV14	TRBJ1-6	TRBD1
CASSLDHNQPQHF	TGTGCCAGCAGCCTTGACCACAATCAGCCCCAGCATTTT	few	TRBV7-2	TRBJ1-5	-
CASSIAYYNEQFF	TGTGCCAGCAGTATTGCCTACTACAATGAGCAGTTCTTC	-	TRBV2	TRBJ2-1	-
CATSDRTSGGVDTQYF	TGTGCCACCAGTGACCGGACTAGCGGGGGGGTAGATACGCAGTATTTT	-	TRBV24-1	TRBJ2-3	TRBD2
CASSFTGEGKIQPQHF	TGTGCCAGCAGCTTTACAGGGGAGGGCAAGATTCAGCCCCAGCATTTT	-	TRBV7-8	TRBJ1-5	TRBD1
CSAEVDSNYGYTF	TGCAGTGCTGAGGTAGATTCCAACTATGGCTACACCTTC	-	TRBV20-1	TRBJ1-2	-
CSASSSWVGGEAFF	TGCAGTGCTAGCTCTTCTTGGGTAGGCGGTGAAGCTTTCTTT	few	TRBV20-1	TRBJ1-1	-
CASSTRQGYGYTF	TGTGCCAGTAGTACCCGACAGGGCTATGGCTACACCTTC	few	TRBV19	TRBJ1-2	TRBD1
CASSVGLAENTGELFF	TGTGCCAGCAGCGTAGGGCTAGCGGAAAACACCGGGGAGCTGTTTTTT	-	TRBV9	TRBJ2-2	TRBD2
CASSPGAGETQYF	TGTGCCAGCTCACCAGGAGCGGGGGAGACCCAGTACTTC	-	TRBV18	TRBJ2-5	TRBD2
CASSAVGQGSFGYTF	TGTGCCAGCAGTGCGGTGGGACAGGGGAGTTTTGGCTACACCTTC	-	TRBV2	TRBJ1-2	TRBD1
CSASPTGASYEQYF	TGCAGTGCTAGTCCCACAGGAGCCTCCTACGAGCAGTACTTC	-	TRBV20-1	TRBJ2-7	-
CASSGLAGEQYF	TGTGCCAGCAGTGGACTAGCGGGCGAGCAGTACTTC	-	TRBV2	TRBJ2-7	TRBD2
CASSVTSGNTGELFF	TGTGCCAGCAGTGTGACTAGCGGGAACACCGGGGAGCTGTTTTTT	-	TRBV6-1	TRBJ2-2	TRBD2
CASKRDRANTEAFF	TGCGCCAGTAAACGGGACAGGGCCAACACTGAAGCTTTCTTT	-	TRBV5-1	TRBJ1-1	TRBD1
CSASSTGSLGNEQFF	TGCAGTGCTAGTTCTACAGGGTCCCTAGGCAATGAGCAGTTCTTC	-	TRBV20-1	TRBJ2-1	-
CASSHRTSGVRKFF	TGTGCCAGCAGTCATAGGACTAGCGGGGTAAGAAAGTTCTTC	-	TRBV2	TRBJ2-1	TRBD2
CSAIPLSGLAGYEQYF	TGCAGTGCTATCCCACTCTCGGGACTAGCGGGATACGAGCAGTACTTC	-	TRBV20-1	TRBJ2-7	TRBD2
CASSLPGITTLKQETQYF	TGTGCCAGCAGCCTGCCAGGGATAACCACGCTAAAACAAGAGACCCAGTACTTC	few	TRBV7-9	TRBJ2-5	-
CASSLLEGRNTEAFF	TGTGCCAGCAGCCTTCTGGAGGGGAGGAACACTGAAGCTTTCTTT	-	TRBV2	TRBJ1-1	-
CASSPPLRLAGRNEQYF	TGTGCCAGCAGCCCCCCCCTGAGACTAGCGGGAAGAAACGAGCAGTACTTC	-	TRBV7-8	TRBJ2-7	TRBD2